This T cell receptor beta chain was identified during a study of response to subunit inactivated influenza vaccine (dated by TCRdb to 2017 to 2018). For the wider study: The study used deep quantitative T cell receptor repertoire profiling to track responses to a trivalent subunit inactivated influenza vaccine. Findings and caveats that apply to the study as a whole: The authors proposed that each seasonal influenza vaccination may bring in only a limited number of new T cells.

CDR1 is given as SEHNR and CDR2 as FQNEAQ, both from the germline V gene (reference sequence). V lost 5 bases and J lost 5 bases; the stretch between them is 18 bases long. The CDR3 measures 15 amino acids from cysteine to phenylalanine. CDR3 DNA only is kept here, 45 bases in frame from base 1. Preparation of the library involved RT-PCR. The reads were generated on an Illumina HiSeq 2500. TCRdb handled the public reads itself, with Q25 trimming in fastp and clone calling in MiXCR, and kept productive beta chains. Rows matching on CDR3 protein sequence are summarized as one entry with the most common DNA and genes. Across this sample there are about 300,000 distinct CDR3 sequences, with roughly 22% seen only once. The ten largest account for about 9.3% of the sample. For this clonotype: Its antigen remains unidentified. Base qualities are missing; no much larger clone stands one base away.

The specimen comprised PBMCs from blood, sampled less than 22 months after vaccination. The chain is made from TRBV7-9 and TRBJ1-2, and TRBD1 may be the D gene, going by 5 matching bases. The clonotype originates from a man in his fifties or sixties who received an inactivated influenza vaccine. Donor details come from another sample of the same person, matched by shared clones. The CDR3 region reads CASSRFLDKDYGYTF. The bases read TGTGCCAGCAGCCGTTTCTTGGACAAGGATTATGGCTACACCTTC.